The 20 T cell receptor beta chains below come from one sample, sequenced in a study of T cell responses to AZD1222 COVID-19 vaccine. Method: immunoSEQ multiplex PCR; TCRdb's copy keeps in-frame clones and lacks some. The sample shows roughly 80,000 clones, about nine tenths of them seen only once. Source: peripheral blood, taken on day 0 of AZD1222 vaccination. Receptor source: an adult in good health.

The V gene is TRBV7-9, the J gene TRBJ1-1; D might be TRBD1 (6 bases). The CDR3 runs 14 residues. Germline CDR1 reads SEHNR; CDR2 reads FQNEAQ (reference sequence). Trimming shortened V by 1 base and J by 4 bases, and 10 bases separated the two germline ends. For the CDR3, the DNA is TGTGCCAGCAGCTTAGGTCAGGGGAGCACTGAAGCTTTCTTT. Translation: CASSLGQGSTEAFF.

The chain employs TRBV25-1 and TRBJ2-7, with D perhaps matching TRBD1 (6 bases). Germline V gene sequence: CDR1 MGHDK, CDR2 SYGVNS. The CDR3 extends over 12 amino acids. Trimming shortened V by 6 bases and J by 3 bases, and 9 bases separated the two germline ends. This chain's CDR3 is CASRETGYEQYF. CDR3 coding DNA: TGTGCCAGCAGGGAGACAGGCTACGAGCAGTACTTC.

The chain couples TRBV5-1 to TRBJ2-3; TRBD2 agrees at 10 bases. The V segment lost 6 bases and the J segment 5 bases; nucleotides outside the gene matches: 9. This CDR3 has 15 residues. In germline, CDR1 is SGHRS, CDR2 YFSETQ. DNA of the CDR3: TGCGCCAGCACCAGGAGCGGGGGGGCCGAAGATACGCAGTATTTT. Protein product: CASTRSGGAEDTQYF.

This sequence joins TRBV7-9 and TRBJ2-2; the D gene is possibly TRBD2 (6 bases). This CDR3 spans 16 amino acids. Germline CDR1 and CDR2: SEHNR and FQNEAQ (reference sequence). Between the trimmed V and J ends, which lost 5 bases and 3 bases, there was a span of 16 bases. Here the CDR3 reads CASSRRLVRDTGELFF. For the CDR3, the DNA is TGTGCCAGCAGCAGAAGACTAGTTCGTGACACCGGGGAGCTGTTTTTT.

The DNA of the CDR3 is TGTGCCACCAGCAGGTCGTATGGGGCCTACGACAATGAGCAGTTCTTC. This encodes CATSRSYGAYDNEQFF. V and J are TRBV15 and TRBJ2-1, with D possibly matching TRBD1 (5 bases). Germline values: CDR1 LNHNV, CDR2 YYDKDF (reference sequence). Trimming stripped 3 bases from V and 5 bases from J, with 17 bases between. The CDR3 is 16 residues long.

The V and J genes are TRBV7-9 and TRBJ2-2, with D perhaps TRBD2 (6 bases). V was shortened by 10 bases and J by 5 bases, with 14 bases between the two germline ends. The CDR3 runs to 13 residues. Germline assignment: CDR1 SEHNR and CDR2 FQNEAQ (reference sequence). This CDR3 reads CATRDLTTGELFF. The DNA for the CDR3 is TGTGCCACCCGGGACTTAACAACCGGGGAGCTGTTTTTT. Supplemented by reference TRBV7-9 and TRBJ2-2, the full variable domain reads DTGVSQNPRHKITKRGQNVTFRCDPISEHNRLYWYRQTLGQGPEFLTYFQNEAQLEKSRLLSDRFSAERPKGSFSTLEIQRTEQGDSAMYLCATRDLTTGELFFGEGSRLTVL.

V and J are TRBV10-3 and TRBJ2-1; D is perhaps TRBD1 (5 bases). The ends were cut back, 8 bases at V and 5 bases at J, with 7 bases in the middle. Germline V gene data show CDR1 as ENHRY and CDR2 as SYGVKD. This CDR3 has 11 amino acids. The CDR3 protein is CAIRQNNEQFF. The CDR3 region has the DNA TGTGCCATCCGACAGAACAATGAGCAGTTCTTC.

This sequence joins TRBV7-8 and TRBJ1-5; 10 nucleotides align to TRBD1. The trim removed 2 bases at V and 5 bases at J, leaving 18 bases unmatched. The CDR3 covers 20 residues. The germline gives CDR1 SGHVS, CDR2 FQNEAQ. The CDR3 DNA is TGTGCCAGCAGCTTAAGGGAGGAGCCGGGCGGGACAGGGGAGGATCAGCCCCAGCATTTT. As protein: CASSLREEPGGTGEDQPQHF. Looking up the rest from reference TRBV7-8 and TRBJ1-5 gives the full variable domain: GAGVSQSPRYKVAKRGQDVALRCDPISGHVSLFWYQQALGQGPEFLTYFQNEAQLDKSGLPSDRFFAERPEGSVSTLKIQRTQQEDSAVYLCASSLREEPGGTGEDQPQHFGDGTRLSIL.

The rearrangement uses TRBV9 and TRBJ2-2, with 7 bases identical to TRBD1. V dropped 4 bases and J dropped 1; count of bases not matched to a gene: 7. The CDR3 runs 16 residues. Germline CDR1 and CDR2: SGDLS and YYNGEE. The CDR3 spells CASSPWDRGNTGELFF. The CDR3 bases are TGTGCCAGCAGCCCCTGGGACAGAGGGAACACCGGGGAGCTGTTTTTT.

The V gene is TRBV24-1, the J gene TRBJ1-2, with unresolved D. The CDR3 sequence is 14 residues long. Germline-derived CDR1 and CDR2 are KGHDR and SFDVKD. V dropped 5 bases and J dropped 4 bases, with 13 bases sitting between them. CDR3 sequence: CATSGLVTLYGYTF. CDR3 nucleotide sequence: TGTGCCACCAGTGGATTGGTCACACTCTATGGCTACACCTTC.

In its sample, this clone was seen once. V gene TRBV18 combines with J gene TRBJ1-1; 11 nucleotides align to TRBD1. This CDR3 has 15 residues. In germline, CDR1 is KGHSH, CDR2 LQKENI. Trimming took 3 bases from V and 4 from J; bases not matched to a gene: 4. CDR3 nucleotide sequence: TGTGCCAGCTCACCGGGACAGGGGGTTCGCACTGAAGCTTTCTTT. Protein sequence: CASSPGQGVRTEAFF.

The chain employs TRBV11-3 and TRBJ1-1, with D possibly TRBD1 on 6 matching bases. Per the germline V gene, CDR1 is SGHNT and CDR2 is YENEEA. The CDR3 consists of 14 residues. The germline V and J ends were trimmed by 1 base and 4 bases, with 10 bases remaining between them. The CDR3, as DNA: TGTGCCAGCAGCTTAGGGGGGGGCAGCACTGAAGCTTTCTTT. Translation: CASSLGGGSTEAFF.

The chain carries TRBV27 and TRBJ2-7; D might be TRBD2 (5 bases). This CDR3 is 14 amino acids long. Trimming left V 0 bases short and J 3 bases short, with 9 bases between. Germline assignment: CDR1 MNHEY and CDR2 SMNVEV (reference sequence). For the CDR3, the DNA is TGTGCCAGCAGTTTATCAGACGGACTCTACGAGCAGTACTTC. This sequence encodes CASSLSDGLYEQYF.

The V gene is TRBV11-3, the J gene TRBJ2-7, with D perhaps assigned TRBD1 or TRBD2 (5 bases each). This CDR3 is built from 15 residues. Between the trimmed V and J ends, which lost 2 bases and 3 bases, there was a span of 14 bases. From germline, CDR1 is SGHNT and CDR2 YENEEA. The CDR3 coding sequence is TGTGCCAGCAGCTTAAACGGGGCCGAAAACTACGAGCAGTACTTC. Translated, it gives CASSLNGAENYEQYF.

V usage is TRBV11-2 and J usage is TRBJ1-2; 8 bases fit TRBD1. The CDR3 is made up of 18 amino acids. In germline, CDR1 is SGHAT, CDR2 FQNNGV. After removal of 2 bases from V and 2 bases from J, the junction contained 13 bases not matched to a gene. The CDR3 loop reads CASSLNFLRGDRNYGYTF. In nucleotides, the CDR3 is TGTGCCAGCAGCTTAAACTTTCTGCGTGGGGACAGGAACTATGGCTACACCTTC.

J is TRBJ2-1 and V is TRBV6-4; 9 nucleotides align to TRBD2. Germline loops: CDR1 MRHNA, CDR2 SNTAGT. This CDR3 comprises 14 residues. J gave up 4 bases and V 2 bases, and 0 bases lay outside the gene matches. Written as DNA, the CDR3 is TGTGCCAGCAGTGACGCGGGAGGGTACAATGAGCAGTTCTTC. Amino acid sequence: CASSDAGGYNEQFF.

The chain uses TRBV25-1 and TRBJ2-5; D ambiguous. The CDR3 sequence is 14 residues long. V lost 4 bases and J 3 bases, leaving 12 bases between the germline ends. In germline, CDR1 is MGHDK, CDR2 SYGVNS. This CDR3 is CASSVGLGKETQYF. CDR3 sequence (DNA): TGTGCCAGCAGTGTCGGCCTGGGGAAAGAGACCCAGTACTTC. The full variable domain, completed using reference TRBV25-1 and TRBJ2-5, is EADIYQTPRYLVIGTGKKITLECSQTMGHDKMYWYQQDPGMELHLIHYSYGVNSTEKGDLSSESTVSRIRTEHFPLTLESARPSHTSQYLCASSVGLGKETQYFGPGTRLLVL.

The gene calls are TRBV7-9 and TRBJ1-6; D possibly corresponds to TRBD1 (6 bases). V dropped 2 bases and J dropped 10 bases, with 12 bases sitting between them. Germline CDR1 is SEHNR and CDR2 is FQNEAQ (reference sequence). The CDR3 has 14 residues. Here the CDR3 DNA reads TGTGCCAGCAGCTTACAGGGGATGGGGTCACCCCTCCACTTT. This encodes CASSLQGMGSPLHF.

J is TRBJ1-2 and V is TRBV5-5, with D tentatively TRBD1 (5 bases). The ends were cut back, 2 bases at V and 8 bases at J, with 10 bases in the middle. Germline CDR1 is SGHKS and CDR2 is YYEKEE (reference sequence). The length of the CDR3 is 12 residues. Here the CDR3 reads CASSFVGLGYTF. The CDR3 DNA sequence: TGTGCCAGCAGCTTCGTGGGGCTGGGCTACACCTTC.

This chain uses TRBV5-1 with TRBJ2-5, with D uncertain. Trimming removed 0 bases from V and 1 base from J, with 13 bases in between. The CDR3 is 16 amino acids. CDR1 and CDR2 from the germline V gene are SGHRS and YFSETQ. For the CDR3, the DNA is TGCGCCAGCAGCTTGGGGGCCGAAGGGCTCCAAGAGACCCAGTACTTC. Translating gives CASSLGAEGLQETQYF.